This T cell receptor (beta chain) was found in a study of PD-1 blockade in classical Hodgkin lymphoma. Whole-study results and caveats: Complete responders matched newly diagnosed patients in baseline diversity. Newly diagnosed patients had baseline TCR diversity that was reportedly lower than that of healthy donors. Exclusion was applied to patients who started nivolumab under 1 year after ASCT. CD4+ TCR diversity climbed significantly by C4D1, unlike CD8+ TCR diversity.

This clone has more than one count but fewer than ten. Its target is unknown. Brentuximab vedotin exposure varied among the patients, all of whom had relapsed after autologous stem cell transplantation. The CDR3 sequence is 13 residues long. Germline V gene data show CDR1 as SQVTM and CDR2 as ANQGSEA. The V end lost 4 bases, the J end lost 6 bases, and 12 bases lay between the germline ends. Repertoires were generated with immunoSEQ multiplex PCR, while TCRdb's copy carries only in-frame clones and drops some. The sample yields roughly 42,000 clones, 71% seen once. The input for sequencing was peripheral blood mononuclear cells (PBMCs), taken at baseline. The TCR was taken from a human donor with classical Hodgkin lymphoma. V is TRBV29-1 and J is TRBJ2-2, with D unclear. CDR3 DNA: TGCAGCGTTGGTTCGAAGGAAGCCGGGGAGCTGTTTTTT. Amino acids: CSVGSKEAGELFF.